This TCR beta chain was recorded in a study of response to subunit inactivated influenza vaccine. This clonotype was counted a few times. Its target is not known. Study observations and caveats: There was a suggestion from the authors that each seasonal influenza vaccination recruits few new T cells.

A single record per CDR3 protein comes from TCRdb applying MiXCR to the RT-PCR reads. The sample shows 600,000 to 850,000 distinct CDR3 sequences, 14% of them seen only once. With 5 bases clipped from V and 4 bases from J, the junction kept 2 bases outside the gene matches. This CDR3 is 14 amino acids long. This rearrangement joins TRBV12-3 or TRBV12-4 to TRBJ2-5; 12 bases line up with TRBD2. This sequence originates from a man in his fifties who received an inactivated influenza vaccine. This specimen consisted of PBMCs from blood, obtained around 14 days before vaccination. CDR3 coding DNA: TGTGCCAGCAGTAAGGGACTAGCGGGAGAGACCCAGTACTTC. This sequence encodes CASSKGLAGETQYF.